This T cell receptor beta chain was found in a study of early T cells in non-severe SARS-CoV-2 infection. Overall study: Sequencing of unsorted whole blood was done on bulk RNA, leaving chains unpaired. Notes on the study in general: Anti-spike CD8 responses were favored in VDJdb matching, and private and CD4 specificities were missed.

Unique molecular identifiers were affixed to single, distinct cDNA molecules. TCRdb processed the 5' RACE reads anew with MiXCR; each CDR3 protein has one entry. The top ten clones hold 1.4% of a sample with 50,000 to 65,000 distinct CDR3 sequences, around 13% of them seen once. Concerning this clonotype: Its specificity is not known.

Trimming took 5 bases from V and 2 from J, leaving 9 bases between them. There are 13 residues in the CDR3. Germline CDR1 and CDR2: SEHNR and FQNEAQ (reference sequence). This clonotype was sampled from an adult who was a healthcare worker with PCR-confirmed SARS-CoV-2 infection or an uninfected control (not recorded which). Sequenced input: whole blood. The V and J genes are TRBV7-9 and TRBJ1-2; D not certain. The CDR3 bases are TGTGCCAGCAGCCCCCCACTGAACTATGGCTACACCTTC. It yields the protein CASSPPLNYGYTF.